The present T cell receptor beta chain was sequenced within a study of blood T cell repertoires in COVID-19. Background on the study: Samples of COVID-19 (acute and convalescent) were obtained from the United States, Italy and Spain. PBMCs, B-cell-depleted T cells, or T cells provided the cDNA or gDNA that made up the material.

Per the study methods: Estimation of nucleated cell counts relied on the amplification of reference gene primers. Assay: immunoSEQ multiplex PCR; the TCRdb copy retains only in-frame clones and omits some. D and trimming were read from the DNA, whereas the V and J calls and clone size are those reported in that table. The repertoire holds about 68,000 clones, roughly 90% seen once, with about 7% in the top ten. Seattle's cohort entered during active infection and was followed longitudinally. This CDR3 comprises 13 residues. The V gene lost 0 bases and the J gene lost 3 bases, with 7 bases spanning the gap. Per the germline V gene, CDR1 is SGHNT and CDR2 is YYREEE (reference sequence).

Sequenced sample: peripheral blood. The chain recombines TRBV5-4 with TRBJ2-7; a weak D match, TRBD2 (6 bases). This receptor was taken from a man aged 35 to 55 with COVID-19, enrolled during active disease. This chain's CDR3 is CASSLGEDYEQYF. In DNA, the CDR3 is TGTGCCAGCAGCTTGGGGGAGGACTACGAGCAGTACTTC.